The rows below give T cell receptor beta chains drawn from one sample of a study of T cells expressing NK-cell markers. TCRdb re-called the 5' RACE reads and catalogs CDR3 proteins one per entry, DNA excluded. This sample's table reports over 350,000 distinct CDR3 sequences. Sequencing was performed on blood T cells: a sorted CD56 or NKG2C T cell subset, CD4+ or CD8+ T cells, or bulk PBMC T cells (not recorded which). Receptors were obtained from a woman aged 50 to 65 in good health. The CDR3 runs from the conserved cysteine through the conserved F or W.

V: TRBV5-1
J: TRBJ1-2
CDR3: CASSLDGGRGYTF

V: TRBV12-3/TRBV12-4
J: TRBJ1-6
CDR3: CASRRQLSSYNSPLHF

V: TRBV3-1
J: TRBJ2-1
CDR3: CASSAKGLANYNEQFF

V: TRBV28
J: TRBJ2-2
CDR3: CATHTGVNTGELFF

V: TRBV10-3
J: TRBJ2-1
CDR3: CAISEESYEQFF

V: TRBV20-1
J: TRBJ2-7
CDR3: CSARKVGLKGFSYEQYF

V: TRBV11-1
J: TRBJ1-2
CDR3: CASSLKSGGGSGYTF

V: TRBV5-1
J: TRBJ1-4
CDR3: CASSTGTGVGEKLFF

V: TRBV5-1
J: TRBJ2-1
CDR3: CASSFTGKKDNEQFF

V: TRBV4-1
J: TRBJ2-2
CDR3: CASSQAKAGTNTGELFF

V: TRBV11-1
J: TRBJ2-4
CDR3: CASSDRQGIVAKNIQYF

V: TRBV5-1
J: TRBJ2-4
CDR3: CASSSGGGLAKNIQYF

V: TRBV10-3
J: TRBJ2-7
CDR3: CAIRLAEPYEQYF

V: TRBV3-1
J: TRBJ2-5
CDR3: CASSLTRPFRAQYF

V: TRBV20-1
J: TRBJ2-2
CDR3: CSAGSGWDSGELFF

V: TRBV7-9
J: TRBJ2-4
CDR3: CASSHPLAGVAKNIQYF

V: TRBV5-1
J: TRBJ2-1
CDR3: CASSPLGAAYNEQFF

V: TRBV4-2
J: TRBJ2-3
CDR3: CASSQRVCLVITQYF

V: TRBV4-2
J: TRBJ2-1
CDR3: CASSPREHNEQFF

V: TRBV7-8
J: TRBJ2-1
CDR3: CASSLASLADNEQFF

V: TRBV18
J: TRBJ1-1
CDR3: CASTSGGGDTEAFF

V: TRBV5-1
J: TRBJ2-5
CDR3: CASSSGTGKEETQYF

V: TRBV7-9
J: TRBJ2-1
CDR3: CAGGPGLGNEQFF

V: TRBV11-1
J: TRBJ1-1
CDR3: CASSRREQKGTEAFF